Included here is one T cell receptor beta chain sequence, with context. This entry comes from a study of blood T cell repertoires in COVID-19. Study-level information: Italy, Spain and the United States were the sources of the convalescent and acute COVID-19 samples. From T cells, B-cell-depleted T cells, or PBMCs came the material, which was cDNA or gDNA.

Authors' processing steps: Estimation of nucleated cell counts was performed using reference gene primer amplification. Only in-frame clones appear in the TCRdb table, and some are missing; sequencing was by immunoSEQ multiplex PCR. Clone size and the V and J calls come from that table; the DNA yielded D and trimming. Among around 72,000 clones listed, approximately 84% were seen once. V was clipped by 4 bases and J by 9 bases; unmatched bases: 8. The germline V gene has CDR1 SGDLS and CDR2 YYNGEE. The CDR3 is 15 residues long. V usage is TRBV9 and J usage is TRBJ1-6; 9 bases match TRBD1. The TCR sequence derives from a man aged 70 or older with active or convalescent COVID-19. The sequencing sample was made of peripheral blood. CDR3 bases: TGTGCCAGCAGCCAGAGCGGGACAGGGTTTTCACCCCTCCACTTT. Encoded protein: CASSQSGTGFSPLHF. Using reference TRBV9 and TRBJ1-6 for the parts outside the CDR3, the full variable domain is DSGVTQTPKHLITATGQRVTLRCSPRSGDLSVYWYQQSLDQGLQFLIQYYNGEERAKGNILERFSAQQFPDLHSELNLSSLELGDSALYFCASSQSGTGFSPLHFGNGTRLTVT.